This passage covers 18 T cell receptor beta chains from one sample sequenced in a study of T cells in Graves' hyperthyroidism and ophthalmopathy. TCR beta CDR3 region amplification was performed from RNA transcripts. A first-round RT-PCR of the TCR CDR3 used the HTBI primer set. TCRdb itself ran the multiplex PCR reads through MiXCR, one entry per CDR3 protein. Among about 130,000 distinct CDR3 sequences listed, 22% were seen once. Sequenced sample: blood. The receptors come from a woman between 45 and 65 years old with Graves' hyperthyroidism that later progressed to Graves' ophthalmopathy.

This clonotype was seen at least ten times. The V call is TRBV3-1, the J call TRBJ2-3; 7 bases line up with TRBD2. This CDR3 contains 15 residues. Trimming took 1 base from V and 0 from J; bases not matched to a gene: 1. Per the germline V gene, CDR1 is LGHDT and CDR2 is YNNKEL (reference sequence). The CDR3 sequence is CASSQASGSTDTQYF. The CDR3 DNA reads TGTGCCAGCAGCCAAGCTAGCGGTAGCACAGATACGCAGTATTTT.

The V and J genes are TRBV5-1 and TRBJ1-6, with a weak D call TRBD1 (5 bases). The germline V and J ends were trimmed by 0 bases and 9 bases, with 13 bases remaining between them. The CDR3 sequence is 15 residues long. Germline loops: CDR1 SGHRS, CDR2 YFSETQ. For the CDR3, the DNA is TGCGCCAGCAGCTTGGATATGGGGGGAAGTTCACCCCTCCACTTT. This sequence encodes CASSLDMGGSSPLHF.

This clonotype was seen at least ten times. The chain employs TRBV7-9 and TRBJ2-5; 7 nucleotides agree with TRBD1. V dropped 2 bases and J dropped 5; count of bases not matched to a gene: 8. Per germline, CDR1 SEHNR and CDR2 FQNEAQ (reference sequence). The CDR3 is made up of 15 amino acids. For the CDR3, the DNA is TGTGCCAGCAGCTTACTAGGACAGGAGAGGGAGACCCAGTACTTC. Translated, it gives CASSLLGQERETQYF.

At least ten counts were recorded for this clonotype. This chain joins TRBV28 and TRBJ1-5; 7 nucleotides align to TRBD1. Germline-derived CDR1 and CDR2 are MDHEN and SYDVKM. V was clipped by 1 base and J by 0 bases; unmatched bases: 9. The CDR3 sequence is 18 residues long. CDR3 amino acids: CASSLLHRGPYSNQPQHF. CDR3 DNA: TGTGCCAGCAGTTTATTGCACAGGGGACCCTATAGCAATCAGCCCCAGCATTTT.

This clonotype was counted at least ten times. The chain uses TRBV28 and TRBJ2-2; D gene ambiguous. The CDR3 is 13 amino acids. Per germline, CDR1 MDHEN and CDR2 SYDVKM. V was trimmed by 5 bases and J by 7 bases, leaving 11 bases between them. This CDR3 is CASSRSGVGELFF. CDR3 coding DNA: TGTGCCAGCAGTCGCAGTGGGGTCGGGGAGCTGTTTTTT.

This clonotype was found many times. The rearrangement uses TRBV6-1 and TRBJ2-2, with D hard to call. The germline V gene encodes CDR1 MNHNS and CDR2 SASEGT. Trimming cost V 2 bases and J 7 bases, with 8 bases left between them. CDR3 length equals 13 residues. DNA of the CDR3: TGTGCCAGCAGTGAAAACGTTAACGGGGAGCTGTTTTTT. Its translation: CASSENVNGELFF.

This clonotype was counted between two and nine times. This chain links TRBV7-2 with TRBJ1-3, with no clear D. Germline loops: CDR1 SGHTA, CDR2 FQGNSA. V was cut by 4 bases and J by 3 bases, with 10 bases left in between. This CDR3 has 14 amino acids. CDR3 sequence: CASSWNQNGNTIYF. The CDR3, as DNA: TGTGCCAGCAGCTGGAATCAAAATGGAAACACCATATATTTT.

This clonotype occurred many times. CDR3 bases: TGTGCCAGCAGCCCAGATGTCGCGGTAGCCAAAAACATTCAGTACTTC. This encodes CASSPDVAVAKNIQYF. The gene calls are TRBV7-8 and TRBJ2-4; D remains unclear. Trimming pared 5 bases from V and 0 bases from J, leaving 14 bases between. Germline CDR1 and CDR2: SGHVS and FQNEAQ. The CDR3 consists of 16 residues.

This clonotype was seen once. One base away lies a much larger clone, so this may be a sequencing read error. This sequence joins TRBV5-4 and TRBJ2-1; 7 nucleotides match TRBD2. The length of the CDR3 is 16 residues. Germline CDR1 and CDR2: SGHNT and YYREEE (reference sequence). CDR3 DNA: TGTGTCAGCAGCTTGGAAGGGGACTACCTCTACAATGAGCAGTTCTTC. Protein: CVSSLEGDYLYNEQFF.

This rearrangement joins TRBV6-1 to TRBJ2-4, with 14 positions matching TRBD2. Germline trimming cut 2 bases from V and 0 bases from J; bases unmatched to any gene: 9. The CDR3 length is 20 residues. Looked up from germline, CDR1 is MNHNS and CDR2 is SASEGT. The CDR3 DNA reads TGTGCCAGCAGTGAAACGGGACTAGCGGGAGTGGTTCTAGCCAAAAACATTCAGTACTTC. It codes for CASSETGLAGVVLAKNIQYF.

V gene TRBV5-1 combines with J gene TRBJ2-5; D may be TRBD1 or TRBD2 (6 bases each). V lost 1 base and J lost 5, with 15 bases in between. The CDR3 extends over 15 amino acids. Looked up from germline, CDR1 is SGHRS and CDR2 is YFSETQ. The CDR3 spells CASSLLPGAAETQYF. In DNA form, the CDR3 reads TGCGCCAGCAGCTTGTTACCGGGGGCCGCGGAGACCCAGTACTTC.

This clonotype was counted only a few times. The CDR3 sequence: CSARGRGPSGYTF. For the CDR3, the DNA is TGCAGTGCTAGGGGACGTGGTCCTTCCGGCTACACCTTC. This chain links TRBV20-1 with TRBJ1-2; D is perhaps TRBD1 (5 bases). With 3 bases removed from V and 8 bases from J, the gap between germline ends came to 16 bases. This CDR3 is built from 13 residues. The germline gives CDR1 DFQATT, CDR2 SNEGSKA (reference sequence).

This clonotype has more than one count but fewer than ten. CDR3 in amino acids: CASSTPPGRTQYF. CDR3 DNA: TGTGCCAGTAGTACCCCCCCGGGTCGTACGCAGTATTTT. The chain carries TRBV19 and TRBJ2-3; no clear D. CDR1 is LNHDA and CDR2 is SQIVND in the germline V gene (reference sequence). Trimming took 4 bases from V and 8 from J, leaving 13 bases between them. This CDR3 spans 13 amino acids.

This clonotype was picked up many times. The V gene is TRBV28, the J gene TRBJ2-3; 7 bases fit TRBD2. Per the germline V gene, CDR1 is MDHEN and CDR2 is SYDVKM. The CDR3 loop spans 16 amino acids. J lost 0 bases, V lost 4 bases, and 7 bases had no gene match. CDR3 sequence (DNA): TGTGCCAGCAGTTCCGGAGCGGGGCTCAGCACAGATACGCAGTATTTT. Protein sequence: CASSSGAGLSTDTQYF. Based on the CDR3 plus reference TRBV28 and TRBJ2-3, the full variable domain is DVKVTQSSRYLVKRTGEKVFLECVQDMDHENMFWYRQDPGLGLRLIYFSYDVKMKEKGDIPEGYSVSREKKERFSLILESASTNQTSMYLCASSSGAGLSTDTQYFGPGTRLTVL.

This clonotype was detected once. The chain has TRBV11-2 and TRBJ2-5, with TRBD2 identical over 14 bases. V was clipped by 7 bases and J by 5 bases; unmatched bases: 9. CDR3 size: 16 residues. Germline V gene lookup returns CDR1 SGHAT and CDR2 FQNNGV. CDR3 region: CASTGTSGSTVETQYF. The DNA for the CDR3 is TGTGCCAGCACCGGGACTAGCGGGAGCACGGTGGAGACCCAGTACTTC.

Ten or more counts support this clonotype. The chain is built from TRBV28 and TRBJ1-1; the D is unclear. Germline CDR1 reads MDHEN; CDR2 reads SYDVKM. V was pared by 5 bases and J by 1 base, with 14 bases between. The length of the CDR3 is 15 residues. The CDR3 sequence: CASSPGGTSNTEAFF. The CDR3 DNA reads as TGTGCCAGCAGTCCAGGCGGAACCTCGAACACTGAAGCTTTCTTT.

This clonotype was counted ten times or more. The V gene is TRBV3-1, the J gene TRBJ1-1; D remains ambiguous. Trimming removed 5 bases at V and 4 bases at J, with 11 bases between. CDR3 length equals 13 residues. Germline V gives CDR1 LGHDT, CDR2 YNNKEL (reference sequence). Here the CDR3 reads CASSYKGSTEAFF. CDR3 in DNA: TGTGCCAGCAGCTACAAAGGGAGCACTGAAGCTTTCTTT. The variable domain in full, completed from reference TRBV3-1 and TRBJ1-1, reads DTAVSQTPKYLVTQMGNDKSIKCEQNLGHDTMYWYKQDSKKFLKIMFSYNNKELIINETVPNRFSPKSPDKAHLNLHINSLELGDSAVYFCASSYKGSTEAFFGQGTRLTVV.

This rearrangement joins TRBV4-1 to TRBJ2-7, with D possibly being TRBD1 (5 bases). V gave up 1 base and J gave up 6 bases, with 16 bases separating them. The CDR3 spans 15 residues. In germline, CDR1 is MGHRA, CDR2 YSYEKL. The CDR3 protein is CASSQGHYLGLEQYF. DNA for the CDR3: TGCGCCAGCAGCCAAGGGCACTACTTGGGGCTCGAGCAGTACTTC.